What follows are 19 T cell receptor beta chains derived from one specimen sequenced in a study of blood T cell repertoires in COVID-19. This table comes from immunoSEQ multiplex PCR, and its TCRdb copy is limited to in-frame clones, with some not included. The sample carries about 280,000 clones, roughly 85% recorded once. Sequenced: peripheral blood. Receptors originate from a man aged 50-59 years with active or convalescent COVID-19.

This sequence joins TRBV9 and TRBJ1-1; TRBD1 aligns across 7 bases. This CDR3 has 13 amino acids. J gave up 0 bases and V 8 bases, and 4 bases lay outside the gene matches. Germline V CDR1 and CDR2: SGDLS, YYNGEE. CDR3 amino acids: CASSGTVNTEAFF. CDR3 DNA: TGTGCCAGTTCCGGGACAGTGAACACTGAAGCTTTCTTT.

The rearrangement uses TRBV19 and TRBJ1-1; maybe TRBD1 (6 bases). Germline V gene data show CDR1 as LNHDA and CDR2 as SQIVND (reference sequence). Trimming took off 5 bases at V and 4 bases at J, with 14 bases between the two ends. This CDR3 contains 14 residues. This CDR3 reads CASSRLVDSTEAFF. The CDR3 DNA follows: TGTGCCAGTAGTCGATTGGTGGACAGCACTGAAGCTTTCTTT. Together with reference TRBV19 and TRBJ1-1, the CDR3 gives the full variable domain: DGGITQSPKYLFRKEGQNVTLSCEQNLNHDAMYWYRQDPGQGLRLIYYSQIVNDFQKGDIAEGYSVSREKKESFPLTVTSAQKNPTAFYLCASSRLVDSTEAFFGQGTRLTVV.

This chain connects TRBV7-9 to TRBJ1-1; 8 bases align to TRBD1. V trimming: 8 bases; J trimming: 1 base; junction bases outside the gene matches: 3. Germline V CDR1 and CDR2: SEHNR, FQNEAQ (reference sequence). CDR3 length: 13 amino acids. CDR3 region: CASCGQGNTEAFF. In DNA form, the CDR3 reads TGTGCCAGCTGCGGACAGGGGAACACTGAAGCTTTCTTT.

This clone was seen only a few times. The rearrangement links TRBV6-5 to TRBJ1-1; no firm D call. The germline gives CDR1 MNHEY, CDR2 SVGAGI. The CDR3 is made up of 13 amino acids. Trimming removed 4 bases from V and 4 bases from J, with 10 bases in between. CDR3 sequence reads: CASSSLAGTEAFF. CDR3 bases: TGTGCCAGCAGTTCCCTCGCCGGCACTGAAGCTTTCTTT.

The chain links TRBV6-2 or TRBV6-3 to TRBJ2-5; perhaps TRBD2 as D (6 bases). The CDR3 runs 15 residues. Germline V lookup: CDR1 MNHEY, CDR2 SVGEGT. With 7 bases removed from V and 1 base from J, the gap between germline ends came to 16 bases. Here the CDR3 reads CASTPGTASQETQYF. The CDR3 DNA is TGTGCCAGCACCCCCGGGACTGCCTCCCAAGAGACCCAGTACTTC.

CDR3 nucleotides: TGTGCCAGCAGCTTAGCTGTCTGGGCAGAGACCACAGATACGCAGTATTTT. Its protein is CASSLAVWAETTDTQYF. The V and J genes are TRBV7-9 and TRBJ2-3; D gene unclear. Trimming shortened V by 0 bases and J by 2 bases, and 15 bases separated the two germline ends. The CDR3 has 17 amino acids. Germline V gene sequence: CDR1 SEHNR, CDR2 FQNEAQ (reference sequence).

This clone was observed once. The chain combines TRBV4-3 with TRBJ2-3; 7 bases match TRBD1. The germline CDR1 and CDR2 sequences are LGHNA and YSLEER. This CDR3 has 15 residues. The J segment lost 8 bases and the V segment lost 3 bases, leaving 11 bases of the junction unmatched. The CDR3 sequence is CASSQDRLSTGTQYF. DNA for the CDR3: TGCGCCAGCAGCCAGGACAGGCTTTCCACGGGTACGCAGTATTTT.

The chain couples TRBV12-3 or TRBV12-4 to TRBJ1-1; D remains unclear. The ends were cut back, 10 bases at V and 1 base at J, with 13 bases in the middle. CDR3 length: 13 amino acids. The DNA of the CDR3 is TGTGCCACCTCTCGTACACCGAACACTGAAGCTTTCTTT. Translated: CATSRTPNTEAFF.

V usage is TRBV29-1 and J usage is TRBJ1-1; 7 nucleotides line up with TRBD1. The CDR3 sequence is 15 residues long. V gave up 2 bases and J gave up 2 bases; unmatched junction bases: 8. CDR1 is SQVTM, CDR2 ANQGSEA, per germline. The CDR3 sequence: CSVESLGQDNTEAFF. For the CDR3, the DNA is TGCAGCGTTGAAAGCCTTGGACAGGACAACACTGAAGCTTTCTTT.

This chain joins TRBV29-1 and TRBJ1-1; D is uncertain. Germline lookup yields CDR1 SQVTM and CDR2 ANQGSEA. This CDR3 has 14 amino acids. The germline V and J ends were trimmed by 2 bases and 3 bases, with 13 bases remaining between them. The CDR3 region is CSVEREAAYTEAFF. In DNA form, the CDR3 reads TGCAGCGTTGAAAGGGAGGCCGCGTACACTGAAGCTTTCTTT. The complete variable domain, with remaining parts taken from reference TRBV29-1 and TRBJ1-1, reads SAVISQKPSRDICQRGTSLTIQCQVDSQVTMMFWYRQQPGQSLTLIATANQGSEATYESGFVIDKFPISRPNLTFSTLTVSNMSPEDSSIYLCSVEREAAYTEAFFGQGTRLTVV.

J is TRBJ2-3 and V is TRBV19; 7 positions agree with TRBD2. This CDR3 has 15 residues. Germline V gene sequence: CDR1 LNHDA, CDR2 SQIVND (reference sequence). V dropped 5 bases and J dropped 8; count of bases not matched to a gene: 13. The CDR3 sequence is CASSSLLGTTSTQYF. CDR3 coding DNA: TGTGCCAGTAGTTCCCTTCTCGGGACTACGAGTACGCAGTATTTT.

Written as DNA, the CDR3 is TGTGCCAGCAGCTTAGGGGTCGGGAATGGTGAGCAGTTCTTC. Residues: CASSLGVGNGEQFF. The V call is TRBV7-9, the J call TRBJ2-1, with D possibly TRBD2 on 5 matching bases. Germline CDR1 reads SEHNR; CDR2 reads FQNEAQ (reference sequence). The V end was cut by 1 base, the J end by 9 bases, with 13 bases between. The CDR3 runs 14 residues.

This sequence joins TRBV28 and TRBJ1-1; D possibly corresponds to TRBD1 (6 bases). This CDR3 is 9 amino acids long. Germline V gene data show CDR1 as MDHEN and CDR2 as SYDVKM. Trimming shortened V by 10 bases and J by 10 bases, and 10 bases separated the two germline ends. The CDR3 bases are TGTGCCACCCCCAGGGGAGCTTTCTTT. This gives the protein CATPRGAFF.

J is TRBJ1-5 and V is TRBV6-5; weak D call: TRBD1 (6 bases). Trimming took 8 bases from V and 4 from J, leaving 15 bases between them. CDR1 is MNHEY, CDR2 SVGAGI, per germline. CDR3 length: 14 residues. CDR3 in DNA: TGTGCCAGCGGAAACAGGGCCCCTAATCAGCCCCAGCATTTT. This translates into CASGNRAPNQPQHF.

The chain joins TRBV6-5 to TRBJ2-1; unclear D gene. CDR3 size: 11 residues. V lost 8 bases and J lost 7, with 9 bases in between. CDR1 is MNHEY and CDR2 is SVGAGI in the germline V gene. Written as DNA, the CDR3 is TGTGCCAGCCCTAGTGGGAATGAGCAGTTCTTC. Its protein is CASPSGNEQFF.

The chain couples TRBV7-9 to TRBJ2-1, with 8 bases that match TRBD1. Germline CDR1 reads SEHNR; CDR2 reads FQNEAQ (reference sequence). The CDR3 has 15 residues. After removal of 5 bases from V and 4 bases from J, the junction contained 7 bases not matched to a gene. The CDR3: CASSTPRGLYNEQFF. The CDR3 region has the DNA TGTGCCAGCAGCACCCCCAGGGGGCTGTACAATGAGCAGTTCTTC.

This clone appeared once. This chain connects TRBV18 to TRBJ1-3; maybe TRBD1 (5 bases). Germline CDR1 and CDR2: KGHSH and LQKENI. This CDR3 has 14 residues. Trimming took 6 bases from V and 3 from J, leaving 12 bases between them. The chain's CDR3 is CASSPQGGGNTIYF. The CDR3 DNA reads TGTGCCAGCTCTCCGCAGGGTGGTGGAAACACCATATATTTT.

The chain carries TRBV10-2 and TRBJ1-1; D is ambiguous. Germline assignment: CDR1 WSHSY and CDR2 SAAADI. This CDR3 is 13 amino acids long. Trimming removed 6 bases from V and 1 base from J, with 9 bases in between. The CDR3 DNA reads TGCGCCAGCAGGGAACAGCCGAACACTGAAGCTTTCTTT. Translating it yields CASREQPNTEAFF.

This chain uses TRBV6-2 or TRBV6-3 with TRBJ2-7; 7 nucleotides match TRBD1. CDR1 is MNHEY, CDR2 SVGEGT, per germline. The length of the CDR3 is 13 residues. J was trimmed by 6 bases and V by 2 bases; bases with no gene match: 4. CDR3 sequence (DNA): TGTGCCAGCAGTTACGGGTCAGGGGGCGAGCAGTACTTC. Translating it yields CASSYGSGGEQYF.